Each of the 12 T cell receptor beta chains below was sequenced from the same sample in a study of blood T cell repertoires in COVID-19. The table came from immunoSEQ multiplex PCR; TCRdb's copy has only in-frame clones and leaves some out. The data contain around 150,000 clones, more than 75% of them singletons. The source material was peripheral blood. Receptors were obtained from a woman in her forties with acute or convalescent COVID-19.

The chain joins TRBV4-1 to TRBJ2-1; 8 positions match TRBD2. V was pared by 6 bases and J by 15 bases, with 13 bases of the junction left unmatched. Germline V CDR1 and CDR2: MGHRA, YSYEKL. This CDR3 is built from 13 residues. The CDR3 region is CASSSAGRGEWFF. CDR3 nucleotides: TGCGCCAGCAGTTCCGCCGGGCGGGGGGAGTGGTTCTTC.

The chain joins TRBV7-9 to TRBJ1-1; 7 bases match TRBD1. Trimming cost V 7 bases and J 11 bases; bases outside gene matches: 7. The germline V gene has CDR1 SEHNR and CDR2 FQNEAQ (reference sequence). CDR3 length: 11 residues. This CDR3 reads CASTTTGVAFF. For the CDR3, the DNA is TGTGCCAGCACCACCACAGGGGTGGCTTTCTTT.

The V and J genes are TRBV6-5 and TRBJ2-1; possibly TRBD2 for D (5 bases). V lost 0 bases, J lost 6 bases, and 15 bases lay in between. The V gene's germline CDR1 is MNHEY and CDR2 SVGAGI. The length of the CDR3 is 16 residues. The CDR3 nucleotides are TGTGCCAGCAGTTACTCCACCGCTACTAGATCCAATGAGCAGTTCTTC. It encodes CASSYSTATRSNEQFF.

The rearrangement uses TRBV7-2 and TRBJ2-2; D perhaps matches TRBD1 (7 bases). Germline V CDR1 and CDR2: SGHTA, FQGNSA. The V end lost 7 bases, the J end lost 5 bases, and 17 bases lay between the germline ends. The CDR3 runs to 15 residues. The CDR3 protein is CASIRGGAGTGELFF. Written as DNA, the CDR3 is TGTGCCAGCATCAGAGGGGGCGCGGGGACCGGGGAGCTGTTTTTT.

The chain is built from TRBV5-4 and TRBJ1-2; 9 nucleotides align to TRBD1. CDR1 is SGHNT, CDR2 YYREEE, per germline (reference sequence). The CDR3 covers 15 residues. Trimming cost V 0 bases and J 4 bases; bases outside gene matches: 4. The CDR3 here is CASSLEGTGTYGYTF. The CDR3 DNA follows: TGTGCCAGCAGCTTGGAAGGGACAGGGACCTATGGCTACACCTTC.

The genes are TRBV6-5 and TRBJ1-1; 7 bases agree with TRBD1. Germline CDR1 is MNHEY and CDR2 is SVGAGI. V shed 7 bases, J shed 3 bases, and the junction held 11 bases outside the gene matches. CDR3 length equals 15 residues. The DNA for the CDR3 is TGTGCCAGCACTAACGGACAGGCTTGGCACACTGAAGCTTTCTTT. It yields the protein CASTNGQAWHTEAFF.

V and J are TRBV4-1 and TRBJ1-2, with D uncertain. Germline assignment: CDR1 MGHRA and CDR2 YSYEKL. The CDR3 has 16 residues. The germline V and J ends were trimmed by 0 bases and 1 base, with 12 bases remaining between them. CDR3 sequence (DNA): TGCGCCAGCAGCCAAGATAGCTCAGCACTTAACTATGGCTACACCTTC. It translates to CASSQDSSALNYGYTF.

This clone was counted a single time. The chain couples TRBV10-3 to TRBJ1-1, with D perhaps TRBD1 (6 bases). Germline V gene lookup returns CDR1 ENHRY and CDR2 SYGVKD. The CDR3 totals 14 residues. Trimming left V 6 bases short and J 0 bases short, with 11 bases between. CDR3 bases: TGTGCCATCAGGGACAGTCAAATGAACACTGAAGCTTTCTTT. This gives the protein CAIRDSQMNTEAFF.

The chain uses TRBV2 and TRBJ1-6; D might be TRBD1 (5 bases). Germline V gives CDR1 SNHLY, CDR2 FYNNEI. V was cut by 8 bases and J by 13 bases, with 24 bases left in between. The CDR3 loop spans 15 amino acids. The CDR3 here is CASFSGSGGDGPLHF. The CDR3 DNA is TGTGCCAGCTTCTCAGGTTCGGGAGGGGATGGGCCCCTCCACTTT.

The rearrangement uses TRBV18 and TRBJ1-2, with D perhaps TRBD1 (5 bases). There are 14 residues in the CDR3. Germline V CDR1 and CDR2: KGHSH, LQKENI. Deletions cut 2 bases from V and 8 bases from J, with 15 bases between. DNA of the CDR3: TGTGCCAGCTCACCAAGGGGCAGGGAGGACGGCTACACCTTC. Its translation is CASSPRGREDGYTF.

The V gene is TRBV9, the J gene TRBJ1-1; D is perhaps TRBD1 (5 bases). Germline values: CDR1 SGDLS, CDR2 YYNGEE. There are 15 residues in the CDR3. V dropped 0 bases and J dropped 1 base, with 10 bases sitting between them. The CDR3 is CASSVEAGPNTEAFF. The CDR3 nucleotides read TGTGCCAGCAGCGTAGAGGCAGGGCCGAACACTGAAGCTTTCTTT.

The chain links TRBV7-5 to TRBJ2-1; the table calls TRBD2, which could not be checked here. TRBV7-5 is a pseudogene. This CDR3 has 16 amino acids. CDR3 amino acids: CARSHLVGLPPREQFF. In nucleotides, the CDR3 is TGTGCCAGAAGTCATCTAGTCGGACTGCCACCCCGAGAGCAGTTCTTC.